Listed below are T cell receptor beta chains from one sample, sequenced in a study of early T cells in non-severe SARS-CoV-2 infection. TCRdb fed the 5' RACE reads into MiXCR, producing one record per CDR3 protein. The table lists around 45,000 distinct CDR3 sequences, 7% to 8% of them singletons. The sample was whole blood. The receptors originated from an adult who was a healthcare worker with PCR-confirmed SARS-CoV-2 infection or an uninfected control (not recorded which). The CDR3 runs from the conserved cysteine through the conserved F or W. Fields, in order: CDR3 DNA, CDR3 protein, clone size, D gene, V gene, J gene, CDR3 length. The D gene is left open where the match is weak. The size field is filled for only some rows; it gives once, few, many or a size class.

TGTGCCAGCAGCCAAACCAACACCGGGGAGCTGTTTTTT	CASSQTNTGELFF	medium-sized	-	TRBV7-6	TRBJ2-2	13
TGCGCCAGCAGCCAAGATAGGACCAGCACTGAAGCTTTCTTT	CASSQDRTSTEAFF	many	-	TRBV4-3	TRBJ1-1	14
TGTGCTAGTGGCCTGGGACAGCACACAGATACGCAGTATTTT	CASGLGQHTDTQYF	many	TRBD1	TRBV12-5	TRBJ2-3	14
TGCAGCGTTGGGGGCAATCAGCCCCAGCATTTT	CSVGGNQPQHF	few	-	TRBV29-1	TRBJ1-5	11
TGTGCCAGCAGCTCACTTACTAGCGGGGGCTACAATGAGCAGTTCTTC	CASSSLTSGGYNEQFF	many	TRBD2	TRBV7-6	TRBJ2-1	16
TGTGCCAGCAGCTATTACAATGAGCAGTTCTTC	CASSYYNEQFF	many	-	TRBV14	TRBJ2-1	11
TGTGCCAGCAGCTTACGGACAGCTCGTTTCAATGAGCAGTTCTTC	CASSLRTARFNEQFF	many	-	TRBV7-8	TRBJ2-1	15
TGTGCCAGCAGCGAAACTAGCGGGGGGGCTAAAGAGACCCAGTACTTC	CASSETSGGAKETQYF	-	TRBD2	TRBV7-2	TRBJ2-5	16
TGTGCCAGCAGTCTAGGCTCCGGGACAGCTTACACCGGGGAGCTGTTTTTT	CASSLGSGTAYTGELFF	few	TRBD1	TRBV5-4	TRBJ2-2	17
TGTGCCAGCAGCCCCCCGGGACAGGGGGCAGATACGCAGTATTTT	CASSPPGQGADTQYF	-	TRBD1	TRBV4-2	TRBJ2-3	15
TGTGCCAGCAACGACAGGGTCCTAGATACGCAGTATTTT	CASNDRVLDTQYF	few	TRBD1	TRBV28	TRBJ2-3	13
TGTGCCAGCAGCGTATCTGGCGGGGGGGCAGATACGCAGTATTTT	CASSVSGGGADTQYF	-	TRBD2	TRBV9	TRBJ2-3	15
TGTGCCAGCAGTCGACTGATTTCACCCCTCCACTTT	CASSRLISPLHF	-	-	TRBV28	TRBJ1-6	12
TGCGCCAGCAGCACTGGACAGGGGCATAACTCCTATAATTCACCCCTCCACTTT	CASSTGQGHNSYNSPLHF	many	TRBD1	TRBV5-1	TRBJ1-6	18
TGCAGCGTTGCCGGGGACATGAACACTGAAGCTTTCTTT	CSVAGDMNTEAFF	-	-	TRBV29-1	TRBJ1-1	13
TGTGCCAGCAGGGGGGCAGGGTCTCGGGGTTCTAATGAAAAACTGTTTTTT	CASRGAGSRGSNEKLFF	-	-	TRBV12-3/TRBV12-4	TRBJ1-4	17
TGTGCCAGCAGCCCGGGACAGCTCTTTTCGAACACCGGGGAGCTGTTTTTT	CASSPGQLFSNTGELFF	-	TRBD1	TRBV2	TRBJ2-2	17
TGTGCCAGCAGCCTCCCCCCCCCCACGTACAATGAGCAGTTCTTC	CASSLPPPTYNEQFF	-	-	TRBV28	TRBJ2-1	15
TGTGCCAGCAGTGTCCAGACCGATACGCAGTATTTT	CASSVQTDTQYF	many	-	TRBV2	TRBJ2-3	12
TGTGCCAGCAGTCGCAACCCTACTAGCGAGGTAGCCAAAAACATTCAGTACTTC	CASSRNPTSEVAKNIQYF	-	TRBD2	TRBV28	TRBJ2-4	18
TGTGCCGTACGAGGGCAAGGGTTAAGCAATCAGCCCCAGCATTTT	CAVRGQGLSNQPQHF	few	-	TRBV6-2/TRBV6-3	TRBJ1-5	15
TGCAGTGCCGAACCGGCTAGCGGGGGAGGAGAGACCCAGTACTTC	CSAEPASGGGETQYF	-	TRBD2	TRBV20-1	TRBJ2-5	15